This entry concerns a single TCR beta chain. The antigen is not known. The sample belongs to a study of post-analysis software for immune sequencing data. Study at large: The cohort encompassed relapsing-remitting, secondary progressive and progressive-relapsing multiple sclerosis disease courses. Study observations and caveats: Controls' normalized Chao1 diversity significantly exceeded that of multiple sclerosis patients. Controls had lower frequencies than patients of about 5 TRBV segments, which included TRBV5-6, TRBV5-1 and TRBV20-1.

Unique molecular identifiers tagged the TCR beta cDNA libraries. T cells numbering about 0.9 to 11 million gave rise to some 500,000 cDNA molecules. TCRdb passed the PCR reads through MiXCR, listing each CDR3 protein once. This table holds 820,000 or so distinct CDR3 sequences, 53% found once. The CDR3 is 15 residues long. J was trimmed by 4 bases and V by 3 bases; bases with no gene match: 7. Germline CDR1 SGHDN, CDR2 FVKESK. This receptor was identified in a girl aged 10 to 17 with multiple sclerosis. The chain employs TRBV14 and TRBJ2-3; 7 nucleotides agree with TRBD1. Material: blood. This CDR3 reads CASSQNRGGADTQYF. CDR3 sequence (DNA): TGTGCCAGCAGCCAGAACAGGGGCGGCGCAGATACGCAGTATTTT.